The rows below give T cell receptor beta chains drawn from one sample of a study of monozygotic twins with cystic fibrosis. Assay used: immunoSEQ multiplex PCR; TCRdb lists only in-frame clones, some missing. The table lists approximately 36,000 clones, about 93% of them singletons. Sequencing input: blood. The receptors stem from a boy aged 2 to 10 with cystic fibrosis. Each CDR3 is given with its conserved first and last residue. Each record gives: clone size, J gene, D gene, V gene, CDR3 protein, CDR3 DNA. The D gene is left open where the match is weak. The listing skips clone size in some rows; elsewhere it reads once, few, many or a size class.

>NA|TRBJ2-5|NA|TRBV5-1
CASSLDIRETQYF
TGCGCCAGCAGCTTGGATATTAGAGAGACCCAGTACTTC
>NA|TRBJ1-1|NA|TRBV2
CASEGTEAFF
TGTGCCAGCGAGGGGACTGAAGCTTTCTTT
>NA|TRBJ1-2|NA|TRBV25-1
CASSDPGLNYGYTF
TGTGCCAGCAGTGATCCAGGGCTTAACTATGGCTACACCTTC
>once|TRBJ2-2|NA|TRBV5-1
CASSLAGDTGELFF
TGCGCCAGCAGCTTGGCGGGGGACACCGGGGAGCTGTTTTTT
>NA|TRBJ1-2|NA|TRBV4-3
CASSQDRGGSYGYTF
TGCGCCAGCAGCCAAGACAGGGGAGGGTCCTATGGCTACACCTTC
>NA|TRBJ1-2|NA|TRBV5-6
CASSLVGDTGNYGYTF
TGTGCCAGCAGCTTGGTTGGAGACACTGGAAACTATGGCTACACCTTC
>once|TRBJ2-5|NA|TRBV6-6
CASNPVRRPQETQYF
TGTGCCAGCAACCCCGTCCGGCGCCCCCAAGAGACCCAGTACTTC
>NA|TRBJ2-2|NA|TRBV5-1
CASSDRRNTGELFF
TGCGCCAGCAGCGACAGACGGAACACCGGGGAGCTGTTTTTT
>NA|TRBJ2-6|NA|TRBV6-6
CASSAQGAGANVLTF
TGTGCCAGCAGTGCCCAGGGTGCTGGGGCCAACGTCCTGACTTTC
>NA|TRBJ2-5|TRBD1|TRBV9
CASSDTGDQETQYF
TGTGCCAGCAGCGATACAGGGGACCAAGAGACCCAGTACTTC
>NA|TRBJ1-2|NA|TRBV14
CASSPVRGREVSTAYGYTF
TGTGCCAGCAGCCCCGTTCGGGGCAGGGAAGTTTCGACCGCTTATGGCTACACCTTC
>NA|TRBJ2-1|NA|TRBV6-5
CASSYAVIATYNEQFF
TGTGCCAGCAGTTACGCGGTAATAGCCACCTACAATGAGCAGTTCTTC
>NA|TRBJ2-7|NA|TRBV19
CASSIVPGVEVEQYF
TGTGCCAGTAGTATAGTGCCAGGGGTGGAGGTCGAGCAGTACTTC
>NA|TRBJ1-6|NA|TRBV2
CASSVADPSSYNSPLHF
TGTGCCAGCAGTGTGGCCGACCCGAGCTCCTATAATTCACCCCTCCACTTT
>NA|TRBJ2-7|NA|TRBV5-1
CASSLAMDSSYEQYF
TGCGCCAGCAGCTTGGCCATGGACAGCTCCTACGAGCAGTACTTC
>NA|TRBJ1-2|TRBD1|TRBV27
CASSPGTASWGYTF
TGTGCCAGCAGTCCCGGGACAGCCTCTTGGGGCTACACCTTC
>NA|TRBJ2-1|NA|TRBV10-2
CASSAQAQRLYNEQFF
TGCGCCAGCAGTGCACAGGCGCAAAGACTTTACAATGAGCAGTTCTTC
>once|TRBJ1-2|NA|TRBV27
CASSFKVDYGYTF
TGTGCCAGCAGTTTTAAGGTAGACTATGGCTACACCTTC
>NA|TRBJ1-5|NA|TRBV6-5
CASSPSVQGQSAQHF
TGTGCCAGCAGTCCCTCCGTTCAGGGACAATCAGCCCAGCATTTT
>NA|TRBJ1-6|NA|TRBV11-3
CASSLVGSLPSPLHF
TGTGCCAGCAGCTTAGTCGGCAGCTTACCTTCACCCCTCCACTTT
>NA|TRBJ2-3|NA|TRBV7-9
CASSLVEAGTDTQYF
TGTGCCAGCAGCTTAGTTGAGGCGGGTACAGATACGCAGTATTTT
>NA|TRBJ2-7|NA|TRBV27
CASSSSLSYEQYF
TGTGCCAGCAGTTCGTCCCTTTCCTACGAGCAGTACTTC
>once|TRBJ2-1|TRBD2|TRBV5-1
CASSSGLAAYNEQFF
TGCGCCAGCAGCTCAGGACTAGCGGCTTACAATGAGCAGTTCTTC
>NA|TRBJ1-1|NA|TRBV21-1
CASCFPRGVNNTEAFF
TGTGCCAGCTGCTTCCCGAGAGGGGTAAACAACACTGAAGCTTTCTTT
>once|TRBJ1-4|NA|TRBV6-1
CASRPPGGNEKLFF
TGTGCCAGCCGGCCGCCCGGGGGTAATGAAAAACTGTTTTTT
>NA|TRBJ2-1|TRBD1|TRBV7-2
CASSPRPGQGGHEQFF
TGTGCCAGCAGCCCGAGACCGGGACAGGGTGGACATGAGCAGTTCTTC
>NA|TRBJ2-2|NA|TRBV6-1
CASRGGWGTGELFF
TGTGCCAGCAGAGGGGGATGGGGCACCGGGGAGCTGTTTTTT
>NA|TRBJ2-5|NA|TRBV11-2
CASKAETQYF
TGTGCCAGCAAGGCGGAGACCCAGTACTTC
>NA|TRBJ2-2|NA|TRBV7-9
CASSLETRMMDSGELFF
TGTGCCAGCAGCTTAGAGACTCGGATGATGGACAGCGGGGAGCTGTTTTTT
>NA|TRBJ1-1|NA|TRBV5-1
CASSLEAVMNTEAFF
TGCGCCAGCAGCTTGGAAGCGGTAATGAACACTGAAGCTTTCTTT
>NA|TRBJ2-7|NA|TRBV10-2
CASRTGENYEQYF
TGCGCCAGCAGGACGGGAGAGAACTACGAGCAGTACTTC
>NA|TRBJ1-2|NA|TRBV7-6
CASSLEFGGGGYTF
TGTGCCAGCAGCTTAGAATTCGGGGGAGGCGGCTACACCTTC
>NA|TRBJ1-1|NA|TRBV9
CASSVLGGTEAFF
TGTGCCAGCAGCGTACTAGGGGGCACTGAAGCTTTCTTT
>once|TRBJ2-1|NA|TRBV9
CASSLPGYNEQFF
TGTGCCAGCAGCCTTCCGGGCTACAATGAGCAGTTCTTC
>NA|TRBJ1-4|NA|TRBV18
CASSQDGTPNVGEKLFF
TGTGCCAGCTCCCAGGATGGGACTCCGAACGTAGGTGAAAAACTGTTTTTT
>NA|TRBJ1-1|NA|TRBV18
CASSAEGRGETEAFF
TGTGCCAGCTCTGCAGAAGGGCGGGGGGAGACTGAAGCTTTCTTT
>NA|TRBJ1-5|TRBD1|TRBV18
CASSYGQGEQPQHF
TGTGCCAGCTCATACGGACAGGGGGAGCAGCCCCAGCATTTT
>NA|TRBJ1-5|TRBD1|TRBV5-1
CASSPAGTGNQPQHF
TGCGCCAGCAGCCCGGCCGGGACAGGGAATCAGCCCCAGCATTTT
>once|TRBJ1-2|NA|TRBV7-9
CASSLALSNYGYTF
TGTGCCAGCAGCTTAGCGCTGAGTAACTATGGCTACACCTTC
>NA|TRBJ2-5|TRBD1|TRBV5-1
CASSLRDRGRETQYF
TGCGCCAGCAGCCTCCGGGACAGGGGGAGGGAGACCCAGTACTTC
>NA|TRBJ2-7|NA|TRBV27
CASSLLRGQGYEQYF
TGTGCCAGCAGTTTACTCCGGGGGCAAGGCTACGAGCAGTACTTC
>NA|TRBJ1-4|NA|TRBV6-6
CASISGRTATNEKLFF
TGTGCCAGCATATCCGGAAGGACAGCAACTAATGAAAAACTGTTTTTT
>NA|TRBJ1-1|NA|TRBV9
CASSATGGLNTEAFF
TGTGCCAGCAGCGCTACCGGGGGCCTGAACACTGAAGCTTTCTTT
>NA|TRBJ1-2|NA|TRBV10-3
CAIRAEFNYGYTF
TGTGCCATCCGAGCGGAATTTAACTATGGCTACACCTTC
>NA|TRBJ1-1|NA|TRBV7-9
CASSQPPTRNTEAFF
TGTGCCAGCAGCCAACCCCCCACAAGGAACACTGAAGCTTTCTTT
>NA|TRBJ2-1|TRBD2|TRBV2
CASSVRGGGINNEQFF
TGTGCCAGCAGTGTTCGGGGCGGGGGGATAAACAATGAGCAGTTCTTC
>NA|TRBJ2-2|NA|TRBV27
CASTGGMNTGELFF
TGTGCCAGCACTGGGGGAATGAACACCGGGGAGCTGTTTTTT
>NA|TRBJ2-6|NA|TRBV11-2
CASSLHEGSGALWANVLTF
TGTGCCAGCAGCTTGCACGAGGGCAGTGGGGCTCTTTGGGCCAACGTCCTGACTTTC
>NA|TRBJ2-1|NA|TRBV6-6
CASSYHFSGLRNEQFF
TGTGCCAGCAGTTACCACTTTAGCGGTCTCCGGAATGAGCAGTTCTTC